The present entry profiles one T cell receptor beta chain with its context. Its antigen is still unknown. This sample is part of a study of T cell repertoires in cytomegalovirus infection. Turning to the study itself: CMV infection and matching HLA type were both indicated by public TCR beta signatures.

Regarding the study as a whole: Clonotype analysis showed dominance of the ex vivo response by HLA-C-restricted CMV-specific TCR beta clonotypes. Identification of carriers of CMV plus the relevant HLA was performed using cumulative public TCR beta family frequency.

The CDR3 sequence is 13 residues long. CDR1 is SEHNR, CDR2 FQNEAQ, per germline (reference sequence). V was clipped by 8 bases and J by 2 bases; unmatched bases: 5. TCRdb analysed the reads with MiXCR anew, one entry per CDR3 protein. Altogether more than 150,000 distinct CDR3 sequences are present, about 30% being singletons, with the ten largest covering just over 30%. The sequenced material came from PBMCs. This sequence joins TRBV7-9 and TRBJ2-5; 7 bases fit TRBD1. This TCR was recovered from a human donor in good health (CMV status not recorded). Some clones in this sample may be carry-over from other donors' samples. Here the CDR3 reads CASLRTGQETQYF. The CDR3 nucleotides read TGTGCCAGCCTCCGGACAGGTCAAGAGACCCAGTACTTC.